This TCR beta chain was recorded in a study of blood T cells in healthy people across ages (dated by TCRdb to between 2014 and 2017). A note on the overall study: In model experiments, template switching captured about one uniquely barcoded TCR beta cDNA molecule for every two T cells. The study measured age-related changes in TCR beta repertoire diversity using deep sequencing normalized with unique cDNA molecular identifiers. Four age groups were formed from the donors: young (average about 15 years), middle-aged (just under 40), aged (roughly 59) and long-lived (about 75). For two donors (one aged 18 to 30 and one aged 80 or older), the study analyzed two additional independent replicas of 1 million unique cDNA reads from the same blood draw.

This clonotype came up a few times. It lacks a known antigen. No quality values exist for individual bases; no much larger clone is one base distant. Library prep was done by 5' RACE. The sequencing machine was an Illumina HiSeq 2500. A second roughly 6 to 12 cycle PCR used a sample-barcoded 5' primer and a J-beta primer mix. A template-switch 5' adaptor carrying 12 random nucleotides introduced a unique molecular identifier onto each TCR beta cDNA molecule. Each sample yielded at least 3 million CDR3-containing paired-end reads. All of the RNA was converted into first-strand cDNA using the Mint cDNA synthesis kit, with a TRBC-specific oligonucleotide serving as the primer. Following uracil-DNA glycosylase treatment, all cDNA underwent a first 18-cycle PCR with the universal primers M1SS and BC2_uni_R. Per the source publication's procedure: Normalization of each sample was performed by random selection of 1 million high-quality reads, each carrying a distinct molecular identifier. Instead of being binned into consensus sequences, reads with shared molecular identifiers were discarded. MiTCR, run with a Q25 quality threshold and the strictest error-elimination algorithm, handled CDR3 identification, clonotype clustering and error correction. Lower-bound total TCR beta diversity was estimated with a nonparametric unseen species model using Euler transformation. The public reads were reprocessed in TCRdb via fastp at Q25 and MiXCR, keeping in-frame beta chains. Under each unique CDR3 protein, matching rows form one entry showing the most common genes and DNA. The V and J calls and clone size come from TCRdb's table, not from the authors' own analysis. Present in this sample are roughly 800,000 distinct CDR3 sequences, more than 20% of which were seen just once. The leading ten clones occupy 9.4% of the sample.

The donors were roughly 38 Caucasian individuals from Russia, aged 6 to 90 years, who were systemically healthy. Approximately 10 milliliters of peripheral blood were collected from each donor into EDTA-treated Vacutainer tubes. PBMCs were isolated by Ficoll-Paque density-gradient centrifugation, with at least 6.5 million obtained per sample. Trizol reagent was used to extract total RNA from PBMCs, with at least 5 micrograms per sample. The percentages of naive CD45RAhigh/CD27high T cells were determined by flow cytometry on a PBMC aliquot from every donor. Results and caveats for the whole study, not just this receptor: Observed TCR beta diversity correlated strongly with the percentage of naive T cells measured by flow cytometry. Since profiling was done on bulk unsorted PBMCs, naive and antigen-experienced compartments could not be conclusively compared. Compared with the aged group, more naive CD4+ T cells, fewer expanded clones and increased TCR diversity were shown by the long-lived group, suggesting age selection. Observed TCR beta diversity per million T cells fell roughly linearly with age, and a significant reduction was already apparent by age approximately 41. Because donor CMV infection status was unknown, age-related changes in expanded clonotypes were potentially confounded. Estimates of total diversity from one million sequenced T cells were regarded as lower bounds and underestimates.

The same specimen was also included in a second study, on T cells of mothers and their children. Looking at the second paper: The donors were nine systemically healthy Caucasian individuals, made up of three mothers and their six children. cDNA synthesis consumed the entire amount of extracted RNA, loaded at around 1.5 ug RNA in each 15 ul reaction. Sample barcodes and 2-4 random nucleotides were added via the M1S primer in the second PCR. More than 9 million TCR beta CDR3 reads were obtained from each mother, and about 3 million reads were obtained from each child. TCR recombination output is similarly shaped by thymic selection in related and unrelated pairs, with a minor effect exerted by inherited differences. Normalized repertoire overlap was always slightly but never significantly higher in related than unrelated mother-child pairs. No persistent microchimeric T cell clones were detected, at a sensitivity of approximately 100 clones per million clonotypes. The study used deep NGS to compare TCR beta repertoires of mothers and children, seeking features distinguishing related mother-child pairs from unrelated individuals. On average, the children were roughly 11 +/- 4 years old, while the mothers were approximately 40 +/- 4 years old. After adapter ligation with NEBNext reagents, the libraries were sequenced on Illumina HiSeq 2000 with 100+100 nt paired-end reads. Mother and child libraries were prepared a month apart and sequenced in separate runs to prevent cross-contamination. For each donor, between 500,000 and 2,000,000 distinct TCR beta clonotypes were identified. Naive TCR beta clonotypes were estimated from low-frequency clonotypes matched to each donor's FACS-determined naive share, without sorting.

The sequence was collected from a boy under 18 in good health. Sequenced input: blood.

Read as DNA, the sequence is TGTGCCAGCAGGAGAGCGGGAGGCGGCCACGAGCAGTACTTC. The encoded protein is CASRRAGGGHEQYF. This sequence uses TRBV6-5 and TRBJ2-5, with 9 bases aligning to TRBD2. The J call is uncertain, as TRBJ2-7 better fits the DNA end. For CDR1 and CDR2, the germline V gene lists MNHEY and SVGAGI. Including cysteine and phenylalanine, the CDR3 has 14 amino acids. Only the CDR3 part of the read is kept: 42 bases, read in frame from the first base.